A selection of T cell receptor beta chains follows, all from one sample in a study of T-cell reconstitution after alpha-beta-depleted transplantation in children. TCRdb analysed the PCR reads with MiXCR anew, one entry per CDR3 protein. The data show 400,000 to 500,000 distinct CDR3 sequences, with approximately 10% seen just once and about 5% held by the top ten. The material was PBMCs from the stem cell graft donor, obtained from the stem cell graft. Receptors originate from a human donor who donated a stem cell graft to a child with acute myeloid leukemia. The CDR3 runs from the conserved cysteine through the conserved F or W. D genes are given only for firm matches. Some rows mark clone size as missing; the rest say once, few, many or name a class of expanded clone.

cdr3_aa cdr3_nt j_call d_call cdr3_length clone_size v_call
CASSSGLAGDNYF TGTGCCAGCAGCTCGGGACTAGCGGGGGATAATTACTTC TRBJ2-5 TRBD2 13 . TRBV7-9
CATFGVSPDTQYF TGTGCCACCTTCGGAGTTTCTCCAGATACGCAGTATTTT TRBJ2-3 . 13 few TRBV15
CASSLPPVETQYF TGTGCCAGCAGCTTACCCCCGGTAGAGACCCAGTACTTC TRBJ2-5 . 13 many TRBV7-9
CASSLVGGPTPQETQYF TGTGCCAGCAGCTTAGTTGGGGGCCCTACCCCACAAGAGACCCAGTACTTC TRBJ2-5 . 17 few TRBV7-9
CASSLLAGGLNEQFF TGTGCCAGCAGCTTACTAGCGGGGGGGCTTAATGAGCAGTTCTTC TRBJ2-1 TRBD2 15 few TRBV7-2
CATKDSTSTDTQYF TGTGCCACCAAGGACAGTACCAGCACAGATACGCAGTATTTT TRBJ2-3 . 14 few TRBV2
CASSPGVPWGDTQYF TGCGCCAGCAGCCCTGGCGTTCCTTGGGGAGATACGCAGTATTTT TRBJ2-3 . 15 . TRBV5-1
CSLYQGGGYTF TGCAGCCTGTACCAGGGGGGAGGCTACACCTTC TRBJ1-2 TRBD1 11 . TRBV29-1
CSASGRLTGSSYNEQFF TGCAGTGCTAGCGGGCGGTTGACGGGAAGCTCCTACAATGAGCAGTTCTTC TRBJ2-1 . 17 few TRBV20-1
CASSFSYEQYF TGTGCCAGCAGCTTCTCCTACGAGCAGTACTTC TRBJ2-7 . 11 many TRBV5-5
CSVEPQVAEAFF TGCAGCGTTGAACCACAGGTTGCTGAAGCTTTCTTT TRBJ1-1 . 12 . TRBV29-1
CASSLTSGELFF TGTGCCAGCAGCTTGACGAGCGGGGAGCTGTTTTTT TRBJ2-2 . 12 many TRBV7-9
CASSLSAMGSNQPQHF TGTGCCAGCAGCTTAAGTGCTATGGGTAGCAATCAGCCCCAGCATTTT TRBJ1-5 . 16 . TRBV7-9
CSARHGTSGGPTDTQYF TGCAGTGCTAGGCACGGGACTAGCGGGGGCCCCACAGATACGCAGTATTTT TRBJ2-3 TRBD2 17 few TRBV20-1